This TCR beta chain originates from a study of blood T cell repertoires in COVID-19 (dated by TCRdb to 2019 to 2021). As for the study more broadly: The collaborator samples originated in the United States, Italy and Spain and spanned the acute and convalescent phases of COVID-19. The material from the prospective study consisted of cDNA or gDNA derived from T cells, B-cell-depleted T cells, or PBMCs. Subjects who had been exposed to COVID-19, were actively infected with it, or had recovered from it provided the deeply sampled blood TCRbeta repertoires that made up the dataset. A freely available public database, intended as a resource for researchers studying the immune response to SARS-CoV-2, is where the repertoires were released. Samples were obtained from the ongoing ImmuneRACE study (first 160 participants) and from 1,254 subjects provided by 6 global collaborators. Nearly every sample came with metadata listing a de-identified subject ID, COVID-19 status, age in years and sex. Where available, HLA class I and class II types were obtained from metadata supplied by the sample provider rather than from assay-based typing.

Enrolling through a virtual design, the prospective study's participants ranged in age from about 18 to 89 years and lived across around 25 United States geographic areas. Cohort assignment in the prospective study relied on participant-reported clinical history from a screening survey and a study questionnaire. Exposed participants were defined as having been in contact with someone with a PCR-confirmed or clinician-diagnosed COVID-19 case within 2 weeks of study entry. In the prospective study, mobile phlebotomists collected whole blood, serum and a nasopharyngeal or oropharyngeal swab from each participant. Participants in the prospective study had the option to provide additional blood draws and questionnaires over a 2-month period. Blood samples from the prospective study were shipped frozen or at room temperature prior to DNA extraction. Points the paper makes about the study in general: Clinical and demographic metadata were provided uncurated, with the amount varying by source and participant.

Including the terminal cysteine and phenylalanine, the CDR3 comprises 16 residues. Solely the CDR3 DNA is kept, with 48 bases framed from the first base. Trimming costs V 5 bases and J 7 bases, and their ends lie 18 bases apart. CDR1 and CDR2 (MNHEY, SMNVEV) derive from the germline V gene (reference sequence). The immunoSEQ Assay, a bias-controlled multiplex PCR, was used to amplify TCRbeta CDR3 regions from genomic DNA. The original methods were these. Nucleated cell counts per sample were estimated from amplification of reference gene primers within the assay. To quantify the absolute abundance of each unique TCRbeta CDR3 rearrangement, sequence reads were collapsed and filtered. Productive Simpson clonality was computed per sample as the square root of Simpson's diversity index over productive rearrangements. TCRdb obtained this table from immuneACCESS and retained in-frame rearrangements with V and J assigned. These tables miss some clones; where compared with another copy, unresolved V genes account for less than half of the shortfall, and the remainder is unexplained. V and J calls and clone size follow that table, whereas D and trimming were derived from the DNA. The sample table records about 210,000 clones; roughly 84% of these occur just once. Of the sample, 3% to 3.5% falls within the top ten clones.

Comments on this clone: It lacks a known antigen. Base quality data are lacking; no much larger clone is found one base away.

The sample was PBMCs or T cells enriched from blood (not recorded which). The rearrangement joined TRBV27 to TRBJ1-6, with TRBD1 perhaps the D gene, on 5 matching bases. This TCR was sampled from a woman aged 30 to 39 who had been exposed to COVID-19. The CDR3 in this case is CASSAPYRGENSPLHF. The nucleotide sequence is given as TGTGCCAGCAGTGCACCATATCGGGGGGAAAATTCACCCCTCCACTTT.